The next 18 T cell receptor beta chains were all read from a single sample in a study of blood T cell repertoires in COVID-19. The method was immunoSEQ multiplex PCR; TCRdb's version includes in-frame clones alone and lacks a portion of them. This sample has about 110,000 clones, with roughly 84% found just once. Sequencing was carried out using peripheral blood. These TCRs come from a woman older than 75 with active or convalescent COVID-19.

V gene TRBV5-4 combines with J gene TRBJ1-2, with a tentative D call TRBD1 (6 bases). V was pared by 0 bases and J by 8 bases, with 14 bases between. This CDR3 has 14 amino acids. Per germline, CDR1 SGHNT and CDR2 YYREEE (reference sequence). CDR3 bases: TGTGCCAGCAGCTTGGGGAGACAGGATTACGGCTACACCTTC. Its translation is CASSLGRQDYGYTF.

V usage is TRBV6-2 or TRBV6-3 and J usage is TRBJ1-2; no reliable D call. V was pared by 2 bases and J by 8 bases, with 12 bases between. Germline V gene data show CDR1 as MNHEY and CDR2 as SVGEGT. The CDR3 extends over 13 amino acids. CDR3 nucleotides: TGTGCCAGCAGTTACCGCCGGAGTAAAGGCTACACCTTC. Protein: CASSYRRSKGYTF.

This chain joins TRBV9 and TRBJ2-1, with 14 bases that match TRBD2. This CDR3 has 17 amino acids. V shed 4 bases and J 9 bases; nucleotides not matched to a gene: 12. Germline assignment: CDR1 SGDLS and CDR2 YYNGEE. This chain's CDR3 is CASSRRPGTSGSGEQFF. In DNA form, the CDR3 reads TGTGCCAGCAGCAGACGGCCCGGGACTAGCGGGAGTGGTGAGCAGTTCTTC.

CDR3: CASNRVKQPQHF. The DNA of the CDR3 is TGTGCCAGCAACAGGGTTAAGCAGCCCCAGCATTTT. This rearrangement joins TRBV12-3 or TRBV12-4 to TRBJ1-5; D might be TRBD1 (6 bases). CDR3 size: 12 residues. Trimming pared 7 bases from V and 7 bases from J, leaving 11 bases between.

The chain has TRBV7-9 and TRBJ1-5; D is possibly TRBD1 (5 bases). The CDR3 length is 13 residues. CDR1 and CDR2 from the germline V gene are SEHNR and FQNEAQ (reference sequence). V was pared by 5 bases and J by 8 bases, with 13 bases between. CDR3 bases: TGTGCCAGCAGCCCGACCCCACAGGAGCCCCAGCATTTT. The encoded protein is CASSPTPQEPQHF.

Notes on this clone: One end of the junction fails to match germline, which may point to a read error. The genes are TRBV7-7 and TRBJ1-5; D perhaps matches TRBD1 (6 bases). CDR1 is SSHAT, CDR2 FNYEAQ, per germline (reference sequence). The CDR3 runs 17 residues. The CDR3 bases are TGTGCTAGCAGCTCCCGAACACAACAGGGTCCCAATCAGCCCCAGCATTTT. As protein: CASSSRTQQGPNQPQHF.

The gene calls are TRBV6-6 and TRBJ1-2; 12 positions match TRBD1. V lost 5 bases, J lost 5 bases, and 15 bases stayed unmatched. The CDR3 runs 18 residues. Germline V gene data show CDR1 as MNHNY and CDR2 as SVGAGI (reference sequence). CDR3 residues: CASSQTPGQGAGAYGYTF. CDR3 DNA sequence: TGTGCCAGCAGTCAAACGCCGGGACAGGGGGCTGGAGCGTATGGCTACACCTTC.

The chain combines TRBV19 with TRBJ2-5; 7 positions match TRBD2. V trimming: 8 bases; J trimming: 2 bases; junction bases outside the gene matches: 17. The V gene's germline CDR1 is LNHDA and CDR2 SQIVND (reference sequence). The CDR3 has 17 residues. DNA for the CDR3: TGTGCCAGTTCTCCGGCGGGAGTTCCTTTGGGGCAAGAGACCCAGTACTTC. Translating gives CASSPAGVPLGQETQYF.

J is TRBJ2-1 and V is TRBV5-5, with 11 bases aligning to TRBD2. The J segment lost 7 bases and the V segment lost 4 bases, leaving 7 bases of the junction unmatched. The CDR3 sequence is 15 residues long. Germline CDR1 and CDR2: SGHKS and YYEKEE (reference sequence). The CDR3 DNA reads TGTGCCAGCAGCCAAACTAGCGGGAGAGGTAATGAGCAGTTCTTC. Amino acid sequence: CASSQTSGRGNEQFF.

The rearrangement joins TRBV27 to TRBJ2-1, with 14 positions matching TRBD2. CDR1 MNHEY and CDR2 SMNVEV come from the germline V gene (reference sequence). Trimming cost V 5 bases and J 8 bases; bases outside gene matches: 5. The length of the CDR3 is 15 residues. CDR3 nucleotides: TGTGCCAGCAGTCCCGGGACTAGCGGGAGCTATGAGCAGTTCTTC. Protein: CASSPGTSGSYEQFF.

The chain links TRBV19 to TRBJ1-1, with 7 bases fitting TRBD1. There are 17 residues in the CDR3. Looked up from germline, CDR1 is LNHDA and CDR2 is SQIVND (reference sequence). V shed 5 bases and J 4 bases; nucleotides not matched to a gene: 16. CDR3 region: CASSGWWQGVGGTEAFF. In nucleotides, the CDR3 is TGTGCCAGTAGTGGTTGGTGGCAGGGGGTCGGAGGCACTGAAGCTTTCTTT. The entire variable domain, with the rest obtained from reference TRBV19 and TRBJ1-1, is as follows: DGGITQSPKYLFRKEGQNVTLSCEQNLNHDAMYWYRQDPGQGLRLIYYSQIVNDFQKGDIAEGYSVSREKKESFPLTVTSAQKNPTAFYLCASSGWWQGVGGTEAFFGQGTRLTVV.

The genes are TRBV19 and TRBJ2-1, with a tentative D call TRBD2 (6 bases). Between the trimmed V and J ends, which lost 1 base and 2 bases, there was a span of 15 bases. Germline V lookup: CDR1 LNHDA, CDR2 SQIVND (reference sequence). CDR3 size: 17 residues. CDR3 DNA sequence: TGTGCCAGTAGTATAGCTCTACCTAGCGAAGCCTACAATGAGCAGTTCTTC. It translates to CASSIALPSEAYNEQFF.

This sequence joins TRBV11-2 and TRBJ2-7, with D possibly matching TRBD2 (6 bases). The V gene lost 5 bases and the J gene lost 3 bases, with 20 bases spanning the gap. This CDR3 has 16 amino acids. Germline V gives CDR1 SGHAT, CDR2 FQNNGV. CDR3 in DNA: TGTGCCAGCAGCCTCCGCCGGGGGACTGGCAACTACGAGCAGTACTTC. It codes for CASSLRRGTGNYEQYF.

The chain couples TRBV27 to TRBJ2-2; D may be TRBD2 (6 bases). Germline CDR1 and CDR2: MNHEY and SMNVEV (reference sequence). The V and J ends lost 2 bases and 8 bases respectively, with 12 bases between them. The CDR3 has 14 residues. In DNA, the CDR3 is TGTGCCAGCAGTTTACTCGGGAGCGATGGGGAGCTGTTTTTT. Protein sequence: CASSLLGSDGELFF.

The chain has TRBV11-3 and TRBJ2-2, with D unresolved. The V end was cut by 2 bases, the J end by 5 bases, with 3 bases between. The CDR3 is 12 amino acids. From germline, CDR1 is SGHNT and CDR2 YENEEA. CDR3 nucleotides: TGTGCCAGCAGCTTACAGACCGGGGAGCTGTTTTTT. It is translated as CASSLQTGELFF.

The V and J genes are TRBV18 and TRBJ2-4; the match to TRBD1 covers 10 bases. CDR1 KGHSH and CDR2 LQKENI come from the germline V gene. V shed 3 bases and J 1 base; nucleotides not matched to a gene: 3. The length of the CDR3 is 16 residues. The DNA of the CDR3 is TGTGCCAGCTCACCGGGACAGGGGTTGGCCAAAAACATTCAGTACTTC. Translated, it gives CASSPGQGLAKNIQYF. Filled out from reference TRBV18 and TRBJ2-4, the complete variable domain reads NAGVMQNPRHLVRRRGQEARLRCSPMKGHSHVYWYRQLPEEGLKFMVYLQKENIIDESGMPKERFSAEFPKEGPSILRIQQVVRGDSAAYFCASSPGQGLAKNIQYFGAGTRLSVL.

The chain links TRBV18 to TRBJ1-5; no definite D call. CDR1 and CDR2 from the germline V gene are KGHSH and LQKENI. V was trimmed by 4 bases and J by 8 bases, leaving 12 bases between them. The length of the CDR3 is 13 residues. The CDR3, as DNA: TGTGCCAGCTCACAAGACGGGAGGGAGCCCCAGCATTTT. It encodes CASSQDGREPQHF.

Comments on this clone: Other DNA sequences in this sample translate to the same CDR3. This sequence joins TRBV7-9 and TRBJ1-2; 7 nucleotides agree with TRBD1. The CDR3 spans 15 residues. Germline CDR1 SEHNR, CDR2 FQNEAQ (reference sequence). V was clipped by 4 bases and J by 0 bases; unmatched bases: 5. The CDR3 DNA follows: TGTGCCAGCAGCTCAAGACAGGGACCTAACTATGGCTACACCTTC. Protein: CASSSRQGPNYGYTF. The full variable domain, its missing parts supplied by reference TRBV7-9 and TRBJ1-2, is DTGVSQNPRHKITKRGQNVTFRCDPISEHNRLYWYRQTLGQGPEFLTYFQNEAQLEKSRLLSDRFSAERPKGSFSTLEIQRTEQGDSAMYLCASSSRQGPNYGYTFGSGTRLTVV.